What follows are 12 T cell receptor beta chains derived from one specimen sequenced in a study of T cell repertoires in cytomegalovirus infection. TCRdb called the reads again in MiXCR, with one record for every CDR3 protein. Of roughly 340,000 distinct CDR3 sequences in the sample, just under 30% are singletons; the top ten hold around 18%. Their antigen targets remain unknown. The sequences come from cultured PBMCs, collected from culture after CMV antigen stimulation. The receptors come from a human donor in good health (CMV status not recorded). Some clones in this sample may be carry-over from other donors' samples.

The chain couples TRBV12-3 or TRBV12-4 to TRBJ1-2; weak D call: TRBD1 (6 bases). V lost 7 bases and J lost 2, with 17 bases in between. The CDR3 is made up of 15 amino acids. For the CDR3, the DNA is TGTGCCAGCAACCCCGGGGGCAGGGCGAACTATGGCTACACCTTC. Amino acid sequence: CASNPGGRANYGYTF.

Points on this clonotype: One end of the junction varies from germline; a read error may be responsible. The CDR3 DNA reads as TGTGTCAGCAGCCGGGGACAGGGCACCTACAATGAGCAGTTCTTC. Its translation is CVSSRGQGTYNEQFF. The chain is built from TRBV7-2 and TRBJ2-1; 9 bases fit TRBD1. The CDR3 is made up of 15 amino acids. Germline loops: CDR1 SGHTA, CDR2 FQGNSA.

CDR3 in DNA: TGTGCCATCAGTGACGGCGGGGACAGATGGCCCTACGAGCAGTACTTC. It codes for CAISDGGDRWPYEQYF. V usage is TRBV10-3 and J usage is TRBJ2-7; tentatively, D is TRBD1 (7 bases). The CDR3 length is 16 residues. Trimming took off 3 bases at V and 2 bases at J, with 17 bases between the two ends. Germline V gene lookup returns CDR1 ENHRY and CDR2 SYGVKD.

This clonotype has only a few counts. V and J are TRBV12-3 or TRBV12-4 and TRBJ1-6; D uncertain. The CDR3 contains 11 residues. Trimming pared 3 bases from V and 9 bases from J, leaving 3 bases between. CDR3 nucleotide sequence: TGTGCCAGCAGTTTTAGTTCACCCCTCCACTTT. Translated, it gives CASSFSSPLHF.

J is TRBJ2-5 and V is TRBV7-2; D might be TRBD2 (5 bases). The CDR3 consists of 18 residues. The V end lost 0 bases, the J end lost 2 bases, and 19 bases lay between the germline ends. The germline V gene has CDR1 SGHTA and CDR2 FQGNSA. This CDR3 is CASSLAFAGVTAQETQYF. The CDR3 bases are TGTGCCAGCAGCTTAGCGTTTGCCGGGGTTACAGCACAAGAGACCCAGTACTTC.

The chain joins TRBV7-6 to TRBJ1-2; 10 positions match TRBD1. Per germline, CDR1 SGHVS and CDR2 FNYEAQ. The CDR3 covers 16 residues. The V gene end was trimmed by 5 bases and the J gene end by 6 bases; junction bases not matched to a gene: 12. The CDR3 DNA follows: TGTGCCAGCAGCGGTCCGGGACAGGGGCTTGGTGATGGCTACACCTTC. Protein: CASSGPGQGLGDGYTF.

This clonotype appeared a few times. The chain combines TRBV5-1 with TRBJ1-1; no firm D call. V was trimmed by 1 base and J by 0 bases, leaving 7 bases between them. There are 14 residues in the CDR3. Germline loops: CDR1 SGHRS, CDR2 YFSETQ. CDR3 sequence (DNA): TGCGCCAGCAGCTTGAGCCGGATGAACACTGAAGCTTTCTTT. Its protein is CASSLSRMNTEAFF. Filled out from reference TRBV5-1 and TRBJ1-1, the complete variable domain reads KAGVTQTPRYLIKTRGQQVTLSCSPISGHRSVSWYQQTPGQGLQFLFEYFSETQRNKGNFPGRFSGRQFSNSRSEMNVSTLELGDSALYLCASSLSRMNTEAFFGQGTRLTVV.

This clonotype showed up just once. The rearrangement links TRBV7-9 to TRBJ2-5, with a weak D call TRBD2 (5 bases). Looked up from germline, CDR1 is SEHNR and CDR2 is FQNEAQ (reference sequence). V was clipped by 1 base and J by 4 bases, with 13 bases between them. The length of the CDR3 is 15 residues. The CDR3 nucleotides read TGTGCCAGCAGCTTAGATGCCCTCGCGGGAGAGACCCAGTACTTC. As protein: CASSLDALAGETQYF.

This clonotype was detected ten times or more. The V and J genes are TRBV3-1 and TRBJ1-1; D is perhaps TRBD1 (5 bases). V was trimmed by 4 bases and J by 7 bases, leaving 7 bases between them. Germline CDR1 and CDR2: LGHDT and YNNKEL (reference sequence). The CDR3 runs to 11 residues. CDR3 sequence (DNA): TGTGCCAGCAGCCGGGACGGTGAAGCTTTCTTT. Translated, it gives CASSRDGEAFF.

The chain joins TRBV5-5 to TRBJ1-4, with D maybe TRBD1 (5 bases). Per the germline V gene, CDR1 is SGHKS and CDR2 is YYEKEE (reference sequence). The CDR3 sequence is 15 residues long. Trimming pared 3 bases from V and 3 bases from J, leaving 12 bases between. CDR3 sequence: CASSSSPGPNEKLFF. CDR3 nucleotide sequence: TGTGCCAGCAGCTCTTCCCCGGGACCTAATGAAAAACTGTTTTTT.

This clonotype showed up just a few times. CDR3 region: CASSQKRGGNTGELFF. The CDR3 DNA sequence: TGTGCCAGCAGCCAAAAGCGGGGGGGGAACACCGGGGAGCTGTTTTTT. The V gene is TRBV11-2, the J gene TRBJ2-2; TRBD2 matches 10 bases. Per germline, CDR1 SGHAT and CDR2 FQNNGV. The V gene end was trimmed by 5 bases and the J gene end by 1 base; junction bases not matched to a gene: 4. The CDR3 sequence is 16 residues long.

This chain joins TRBV3-1 and TRBJ1-2, with 8 nucleotides matching TRBD1. The junction had 8 bases not matched to a gene; V was cut back by 3 bases and J by 5 bases. CDR3 length equals 15 residues. Germline V CDR1 and CDR2: LGHDT, YNNKEL (reference sequence). This CDR3 is CASSQWTGTAYGYTF. In DNA form, the CDR3 reads TGTGCCAGCAGCCAGTGGACAGGGACGGCGTATGGCTACACCTTC.